This T cell receptor (beta chain) was observed in a study of T cells in Graves' hyperthyroidism and ophthalmopathy (dated by TCRdb to 2018 to 2020). In the study overall: Peripheral blood was sampled at the time of initial diagnosis, prior to any treatment. TCR Vbeta CDR3 sequencing of 135 peripheral blood samples (under 45 ophthalmopathy, about 75 hyperthyroidism and some 17 progressor patients) is reported in the paper. Following sampling, methimazole starting at 30 mg daily was given to hyperthyroidism patients, and high-dose intravenous methylprednisolone was given to ophthalmopathy patients. To identify distinguishing TCR V-J signatures, a discovery cohort of around 100 patients was used, comprising roughly 45 with Graves' ophthalmopathy and approximately 57 with stable Graves' hyperthyroidism. In about 6 Graves' hyperthyroidism patients, the study also compared T-cell repertoires from thyroid tissue with T-cell repertoires from blood. An independent validation cohort of around 19 hyperthyroidism patients and about 16 patients who later progressed to ophthalmopathy tested prospective prediction of ophthalmopathy. The roughly 94 discovery patients were randomly divided into training and test sets at a 7:3 ratio. The investigation overall reported the following: Sample size was not statistically predetermined, and investigators were not blinded to group allocation. A 13 V-J signature model separated ophthalmopathy from stable hyperthyroidism, with 87.88% sensitivity and around 84% specificity in cross-validation and 80%/75% in testing. In validation, the model predicted progression to ophthalmopathy a median of roughly 6.1 months before onset, with 70% to 71% sensitivity and more than 72% specificity. Most expanded thyroid clonotypes (frequency above 0.001) were also detected in blood, suggesting blood repertoires may reflect thyroid immune responses.

A patient counted as having stable Graves' hyperthyroidism if no progression to ophthalmopathy occurred over 18 months of follow-up. Hyperthyroidism patients were aged 18 to 65 years and newly diagnosed, with disease duration of less than 2 months. The study excluded patients with uncontrolled infections, other autoimmune diseases, pregnancy or lactation. Diagnoses were based on clinical symptoms, serum thyroxine and TRAb, thyroid ultrasound and orbital computed tomography. Ficoll-Paque density gradient centrifugation was used to isolate PBMCs from approximately 10 ml of fresh peripheral blood. Total RNA was extracted with Trizol reagent, and quality was checked on an Agilent 2100 Bioanalyzer. According to the germline V gene, CDR1 reads SNHLY and CDR2 reads FYNNEI. The CDR3 holds 12 amino acids from the cysteine to the phenylalanine. Just CDR3 DNA is preserved here, 36 bases in frame from base 1. V is shortened by 7 bases, J by 7 bases, and the region joining them spans 13 bases.

TCR beta CDR3 regions were amplified from RNA transcripts. A first-round RT-PCR of the TCR CDR3 used the HTBI primer set with the Qiagen OneStep RT-PCR kit. Libraries were constructed in a second round of multiplex PCR, after which size selection and purification were carried out. The libraries were sequenced on an Illumina HiSeq2000 using paired-end 100 bp reads. The paper's data handling went like this. SOAPnuke was used to process the raw data, with reads discarded if the reads contained adapters or uncalled bases, had a mean Phred below 15, or lacked an exact constant-primer or identifier match. High-quality paired reads were merged using COPE v1.2.5, and each unique nucleotide sequence was defined as a clonotype. Clonotypes were aligned to IMGT TRBV, TRBD and TRBJ reference segments using MiTCR v1.1. The analysis was restricted to V-J combinations with a frequency above 0.0001, which together covered roughly 99% of the repertoires. A TCS score was defined as the ratio of F50 (clonal expansion) to E x V (chaos), with BLOSUM62-based TCRdist applied between CDR3 peptides within each V-J. Welch's t-statistics and random forest reduced several hundred V-J features to about 12, which were used in a naive Bayes classifier (R e1071). TCRdb ran its own pipeline on the public reads, namely fastp trimming at Q25 and MiXCR clone calling, and kept in-frame beta chains. For every CDR3 protein sequence, its rows merge into one entry that carries the most common genes and DNA. The V and J calls and clone size come from TCRdb's table, not from the authors' own analysis. The sample contains 350,000 to 400,000 distinct CDR3 sequences, about a fifth of them found a single time. The top ten hold about 4% of the sample.

This clonotype was counted at least ten times. Its target antigen remains unknown. No base-level quality is on record; no much larger clone is a single base apart. Input material: blood. This TCR came from a woman between 18 and 29 years old with Graves' hyperthyroidism. In this chain, TRBV2 is recombined with TRBJ1-2; the D gene is not confidently resolved. The CDR3 region: CASIKPGLGYTF. The bases are TGTGCCAGCATCAAGCCCGGGCTTGGCTACACCTTC.